The next 14 T cell receptor beta chains were all read from a single sample in a study of blood T cell repertoires in COVID-19. The protocol was immunoSEQ multiplex PCR, while the TCRdb copy is restricted to in-frame clones and leaves out a portion. In the table there are roughly 99,000 clones, more than 80% of which are singletons. The specimen sequenced was peripheral blood. The receptor source for this set is a man aged 35 to 55 with active or convalescent COVID-19.

V is TRBV2 and J is TRBJ2-7; TRBD1 matches 10 bases. V trimming: 8 bases; J trimming: 4 bases; junction bases outside the gene matches: 11. Germline V gene lookup returns CDR1 SNHLY and CDR2 FYNNEI. This CDR3 comprises 15 residues. The CDR3 DNA follows: TGTGCCAGCTCCCCAGTGACAGGGGGCACATACGAGCAGTACTTC. It is translated as CASSPVTGGTYEQYF.

The rearrangement links TRBV15 to TRBJ2-2; D possibly corresponds to TRBD2 (5 bases). The V end lost 4 bases, the J end lost 1 base, and 13 bases lay between the germline ends. CDR1 LNHNV and CDR2 YYDKDF come from the germline V gene (reference sequence). There are 16 residues in the CDR3. This chain's CDR3 is CATSIRLPLNTGELFF. The CDR3 DNA reads TGTGCCACCAGCATAAGACTACCCCTGAACACCGGGGAGCTGTTTTTT. Based on the CDR3 plus reference TRBV15 and TRBJ2-2, the full variable domain is DAMVIQNPRYQVTQFGKPVTLSCSQTLNHNVMYWYQQKSSQAPKLLFHYYDKDFNNEADTPDNFQSRRPNTSFCFLDIRSPGLGDTAMYLCATSIRLPLNTGELFFGEGSRLTVL.

The chain is built from TRBV7-3 and TRBJ1-1, with D possibly TRBD1 on 6 matching bases. Germline CDR1 and CDR2: SGHTA and FQGTGA. The CDR3 covers 14 residues. Trimming pared 2 bases from V and 0 bases from J, leaving 7 bases between. Here the CDR3 DNA reads TGTGCCAGCAGCTTAGGGGGCGTGAACACTGAAGCTTTCTTT. This encodes CASSLGGVNTEAFF.

The rearrangement links TRBV4-2 to TRBJ2-1; maybe TRBD2 (6 bases). The V gene's germline CDR1 is LGHNA and CDR2 YNFKEQ. Trimming took 1 base from V and 7 from J, leaving 17 bases between them. CDR3 length: 16 amino acids. CDR3 sequence (DNA): TGTGCCAGCAGCCAAGGTCGGGAGCAACCACGGAATGAGCAGTTCTTC. It codes for CASSQGREQPRNEQFF.

V and J are TRBV9 and TRBJ1-4; D gene ambiguous. There are 13 residues in the CDR3. Trimming removed 3 bases at V and 5 bases at J, with 8 bases between. Germline V gene data show CDR1 as SGDLS and CDR2 as YYNGEE. The CDR3 DNA sequence: TGTGCCAGCAGCGACGAGTTAAATGAAAAACTGTTTTTT. Translated: CASSDELNEKLFF.

J is TRBJ1-1 and V is TRBV28, with D possibly matching TRBD1 (6 bases). Germline lookup yields CDR1 MDHEN and CDR2 SYDVKM. V was clipped by 3 bases and J by 0 bases, with 17 bases between them. The CDR3 extends over 17 amino acids. CDR3 residues: CASSFDSRGHMNTEAFF. The DNA of the CDR3 is TGTGCCAGCAGTTTCGACTCTAGGGGACATATGAACACTGAAGCTTTCTTT.

This chain links TRBV4-2 with TRBJ2-3, with D perhaps TRBD2 (6 bases). Germline CDR1 reads LGHNA; CDR2 reads YNFKEQ. Trimming removed 0 bases at V and 1 base at J, with 11 bases between. The CDR3 totals 16 residues. CDR3 sequence reads: CASSQDTERGTDTQYF. CDR3 bases: TGTGCCAGCAGCCAAGATACGGAGCGGGGCACAGATACGCAGTATTTT.

This clone has just a few counts. The rearrangement joins TRBV18 to TRBJ1-5; D gene uncertain. The V end was cut by 3 bases, the J end by 4 bases, with 10 bases between. This CDR3 has 14 amino acids. Germline CDR1 reads KGHSH; CDR2 reads LQKENI. The CDR3: CASSPALANQPQHF. As DNA, the CDR3 is TGTGCCAGCTCACCTGCACTTGCAAATCAGCCCCAGCATTTT.

The chain is built from TRBV18 and TRBJ2-1; 7 bases map to TRBD2. The junction had 17 bases not matched to a gene; V was cut back by 6 bases and J by 9 bases. The CDR3 has 16 residues. Germline CDR1 is KGHSH and CDR2 is LQKENI. CDR3 loop: CASSPATVGGFGEQFF. As DNA, the CDR3 is TGTGCCAGCTCTCCAGCCACGGTGGGGGGGTTCGGTGAGCAGTTCTTC.

This chain connects TRBV5-1 to TRBJ2-5, with 9 bases fitting TRBD1. CDR1 and CDR2 from the germline V gene are SGHRS and YFSETQ. CDR3 size: 17 residues. The V segment lost 4 bases and the J segment 2 bases; nucleotides outside the gene matches: 12. The DNA of the CDR3 is TGCGCCAGCAGCCCAATTGCCGGGACAGGGTCGCAAGAGACCCAGTACTTC. It yields the protein CASSPIAGTGSQETQYF.

The J gene is TRBJ1-2, the V gene TRBV29-1; TRBD1 aligns across 8 bases. The CDR3 covers 13 residues. V shed 4 bases and J 4 bases; nucleotides not matched to a gene: 5. Looked up from germline, CDR1 is SQVTM and CDR2 is ANQGSEA. The CDR3 loop is CSVASGTGYGYTF. The CDR3 DNA reads TGCAGCGTTGCAAGCGGGACAGGCTATGGCTACACCTTC.

This clone was seen just once. The J gene is TRBJ2-1, the V gene TRBV7-3; 9 nucleotides line up with TRBD2. From germline, CDR1 is SGHTA and CDR2 FQGTGA. The CDR3 loop spans 17 amino acids. J lost 7 bases, V lost 1 base, and 11 bases had no gene match. The CDR3, as DNA: TGTGCCAGCAGCTTAAGGGCGAGTAGCGGGAGTCGGAATGAGCAGTTCTTC. Translation: CASSLRASSGSRNEQFF.

This clone was seen more than once but under ten times. This sequence joins TRBV5-6 and TRBJ2-1, with D perhaps TRBD2 (5 bases). Germline CDR1 SGHDT, CDR2 YYEEEE. V was shortened by 3 bases and J by 1 base, with 17 bases between the two germline ends. This CDR3 spans 17 amino acids. CDR3 protein: CASSSLENRGSYNEQFF. The CDR3 DNA sequence: TGTGCCAGCAGCTCCCTCGAGAATCGCGGGTCCTACAATGAGCAGTTCTTC.

Only a few counts were recorded for this clone. This chain links TRBV5-1 with TRBJ2-1; tentatively, D is TRBD2 (5 bases). The CDR3 covers 14 residues. Germline V lookup: CDR1 SGHRS, CDR2 YFSETQ. The V end lost 4 bases, the J end lost 5 bases, and 13 bases lay between the germline ends. CDR3 loop: CASSPEGPHNEQFF. Written as DNA, the CDR3 is TGCGCCAGCAGCCCAGAGGGTCCTCACAATGAGCAGTTCTTC. Full variable domain (missing parts from reference TRBV5-1 and TRBJ2-1): KAGVTQTPRYLIKTRGQQVTLSCSPISGHRSVSWYQQTPGQGLQFLFEYFSETQRNKGNFPGRFSGRQFSNSRSEMNVSTLELGDSALYLCASSPEGPHNEQFFGPGTRLTVL.